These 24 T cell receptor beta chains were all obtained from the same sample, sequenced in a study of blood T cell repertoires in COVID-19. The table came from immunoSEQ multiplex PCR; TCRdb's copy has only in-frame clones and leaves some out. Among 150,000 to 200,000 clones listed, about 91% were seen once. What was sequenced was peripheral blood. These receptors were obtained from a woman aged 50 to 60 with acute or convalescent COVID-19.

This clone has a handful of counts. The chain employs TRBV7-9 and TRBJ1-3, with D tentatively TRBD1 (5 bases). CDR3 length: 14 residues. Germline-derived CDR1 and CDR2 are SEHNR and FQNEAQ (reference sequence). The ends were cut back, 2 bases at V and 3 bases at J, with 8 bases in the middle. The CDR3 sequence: CASSLPGLGNTIYF. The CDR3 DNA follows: TGTGCCAGCAGCTTACCAGGGCTTGGAAACACCATATATTTT. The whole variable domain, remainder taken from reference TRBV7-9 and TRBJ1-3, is DTGVSQNPRHKITKRGQNVTFRCDPISEHNRLYWYRQTLGQGPEFLTYFQNEAQLEKSRLLSDRFSAERPKGSFSTLEIQRTEQGDSAMYLCASSLPGLGNTIYFGEGSWLTVV.

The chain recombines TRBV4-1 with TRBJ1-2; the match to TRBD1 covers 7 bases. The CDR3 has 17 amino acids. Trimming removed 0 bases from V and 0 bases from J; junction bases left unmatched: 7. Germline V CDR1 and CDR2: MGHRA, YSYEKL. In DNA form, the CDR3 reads TGCGCCAGCAGCCAAGAGGGACAGCCTCCGCCTAACTATGGCTACACCTTC. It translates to CASSQEGQPPPNYGYTF.

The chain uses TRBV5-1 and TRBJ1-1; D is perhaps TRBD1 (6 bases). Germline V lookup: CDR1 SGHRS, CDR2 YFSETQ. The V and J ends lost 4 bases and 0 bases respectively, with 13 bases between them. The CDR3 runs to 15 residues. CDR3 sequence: CASSAGGTVNTEAFF. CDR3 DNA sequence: TGCGCCAGCAGCGCGGGGGGCACGGTGAACACTGAAGCTTTCTTT.

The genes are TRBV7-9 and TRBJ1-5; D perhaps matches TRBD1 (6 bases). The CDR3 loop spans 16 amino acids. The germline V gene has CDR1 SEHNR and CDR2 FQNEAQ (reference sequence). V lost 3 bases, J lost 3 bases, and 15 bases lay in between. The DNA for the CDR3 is TGTGCCAGCAGCTTCGGACAGCCCGCGCTCAATCAGCCCCAGCATTTT. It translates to CASSFGQPALNQPQHF.

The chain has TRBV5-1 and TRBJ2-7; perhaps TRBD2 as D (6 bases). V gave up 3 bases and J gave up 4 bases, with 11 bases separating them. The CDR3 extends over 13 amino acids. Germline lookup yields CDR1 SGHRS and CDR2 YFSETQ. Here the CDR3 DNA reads TGCGCCAGCAGCTCCGTCGGGGGTTACGAGCAGTACTTC. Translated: CASSSVGGYEQYF.

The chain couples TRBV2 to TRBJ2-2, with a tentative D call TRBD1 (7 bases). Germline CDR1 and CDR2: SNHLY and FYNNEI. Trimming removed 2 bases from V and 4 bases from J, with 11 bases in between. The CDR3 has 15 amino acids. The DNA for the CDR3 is TGTGCCAGCAGTGAAATTCAGGGGGGCACCGGGGAGCTGTTTTTT. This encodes CASSEIQGGTGELFF. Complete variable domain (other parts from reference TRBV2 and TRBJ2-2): EPEVTQTPSHQVTQMGQEVILRCVPISNHLYFYWYRQILGQKVEFLVSFYNNEISEKSEIFDDQFSVERPDGSNFTLKIRSTKLEDSAMYFCASSEIQGGTGELFFGEGSRLTVL.

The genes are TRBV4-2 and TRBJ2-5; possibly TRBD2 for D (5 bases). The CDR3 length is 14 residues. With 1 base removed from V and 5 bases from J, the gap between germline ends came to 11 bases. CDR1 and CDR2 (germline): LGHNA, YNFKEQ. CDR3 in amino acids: CASSQGSGLETQYF. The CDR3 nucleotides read TGTGCCAGCAGCCAAGGCAGCGGACTGGAGACCCAGTACTTC.

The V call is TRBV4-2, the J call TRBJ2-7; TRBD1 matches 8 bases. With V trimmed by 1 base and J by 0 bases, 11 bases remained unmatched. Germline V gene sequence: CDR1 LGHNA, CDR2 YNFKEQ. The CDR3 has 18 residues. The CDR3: CASSQAPPGQGPSYEQYF. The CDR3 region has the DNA TGTGCCAGCAGCCAAGCCCCTCCCGGACAGGGCCCCTCCTACGAGCAGTACTTC.

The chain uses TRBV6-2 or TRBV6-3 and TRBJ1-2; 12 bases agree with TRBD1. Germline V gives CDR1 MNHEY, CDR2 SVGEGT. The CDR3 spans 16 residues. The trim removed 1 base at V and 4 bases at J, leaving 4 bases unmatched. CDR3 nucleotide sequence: TGTGCCAGCAGTTACTGGGACAGGGGGCAAGGCTATGGCTACACCTTC. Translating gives CASSYWDRGQGYGYTF.

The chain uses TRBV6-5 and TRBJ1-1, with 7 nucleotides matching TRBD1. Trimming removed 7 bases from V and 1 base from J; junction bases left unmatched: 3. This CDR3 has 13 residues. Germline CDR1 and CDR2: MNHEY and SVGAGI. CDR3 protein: CASTAGGNTEAFF. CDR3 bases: TGTGCCAGCACCGCAGGGGGGAACACTGAAGCTTTCTTT.

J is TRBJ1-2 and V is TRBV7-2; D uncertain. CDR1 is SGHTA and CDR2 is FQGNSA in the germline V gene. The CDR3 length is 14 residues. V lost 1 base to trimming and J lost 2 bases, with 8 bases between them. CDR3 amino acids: CASSLVPANYGYTF. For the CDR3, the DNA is TGTGCCAGCAGCTTAGTCCCTGCGAACTATGGCTACACCTTC.

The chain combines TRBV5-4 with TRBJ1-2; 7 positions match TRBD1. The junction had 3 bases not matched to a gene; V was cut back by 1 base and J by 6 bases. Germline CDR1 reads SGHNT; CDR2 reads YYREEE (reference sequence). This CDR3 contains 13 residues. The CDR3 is CASSLQGGDGYTF. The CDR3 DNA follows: TGTGCCAGCAGCTTGCAGGGGGGAGATGGCTACACCTTC.

CDR3 in DNA: TGCAGTGGACAGTTCACCGGGGAGCTGTTTTTT. Protein: CSGQFTGELFF. J is TRBJ2-2 and V is TRBV20-1; perhaps TRBD1 as D (5 bases). Germline loops: CDR1 DFQATT, CDR2 SNEGSKA (reference sequence). The V end lost 7 bases, the J end lost 4 bases, and 7 bases lay between the germline ends. The CDR3 runs 11 residues.

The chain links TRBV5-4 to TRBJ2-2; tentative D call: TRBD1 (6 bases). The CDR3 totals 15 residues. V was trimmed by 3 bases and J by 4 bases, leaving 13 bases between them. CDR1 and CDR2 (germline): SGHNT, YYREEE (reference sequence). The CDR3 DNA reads TGTGCCAGCAGCTCATCCGGGACATTCACCGGGGAGCTGTTTTTT. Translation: CASSSSGTFTGELFF.

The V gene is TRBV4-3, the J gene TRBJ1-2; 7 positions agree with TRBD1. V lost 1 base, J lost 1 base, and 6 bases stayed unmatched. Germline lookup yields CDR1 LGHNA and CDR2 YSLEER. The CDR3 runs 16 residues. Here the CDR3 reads CASSQAPRQGNYGYTF. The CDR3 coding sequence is TGCGCCAGCAGCCAAGCCCCACGACAGGGTAACTATGGCTACACCTTC.

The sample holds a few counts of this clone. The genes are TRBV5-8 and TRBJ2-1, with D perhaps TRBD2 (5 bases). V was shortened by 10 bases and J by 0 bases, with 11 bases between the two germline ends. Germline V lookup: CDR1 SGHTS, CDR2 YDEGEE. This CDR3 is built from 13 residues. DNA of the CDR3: TGTGCCCAATTGGGGAGCTCCTACAATGAGCAGTTCTTC. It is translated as CAQLGSSYNEQFF.

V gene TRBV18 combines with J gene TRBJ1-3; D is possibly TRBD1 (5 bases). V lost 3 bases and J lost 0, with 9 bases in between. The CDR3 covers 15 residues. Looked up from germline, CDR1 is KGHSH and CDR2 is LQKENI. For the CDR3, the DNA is TGTGCCAGCTCACCGGGCGGGGCCTCTGGAAACACCATATATTTT. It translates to CASSPGGASGNTIYF. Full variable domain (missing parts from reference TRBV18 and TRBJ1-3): NAGVMQNPRHLVRRRGQEARLRCSPMKGHSHVYWYRQLPEEGLKFMVYLQKENIIDESGMPKERFSAEFPKEGPSILRIQQVVRGDSAAYFCASSPGGASGNTIYFGEGSWLTVV.

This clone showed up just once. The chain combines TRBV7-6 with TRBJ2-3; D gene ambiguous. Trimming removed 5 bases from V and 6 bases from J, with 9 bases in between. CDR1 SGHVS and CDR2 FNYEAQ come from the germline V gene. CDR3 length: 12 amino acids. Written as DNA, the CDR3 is TGTGCCAGCAGCCGAGGCGCTGATACGCAGTATTTT. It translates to CASSRGADTQYF.

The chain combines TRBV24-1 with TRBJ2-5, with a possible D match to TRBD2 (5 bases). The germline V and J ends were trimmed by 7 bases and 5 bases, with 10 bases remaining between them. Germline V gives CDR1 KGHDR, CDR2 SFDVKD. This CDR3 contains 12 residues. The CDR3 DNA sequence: TGTGCCACCAGGGATACGGGGGAGACCCAGTACTTC. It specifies CATRDTGETQYF.

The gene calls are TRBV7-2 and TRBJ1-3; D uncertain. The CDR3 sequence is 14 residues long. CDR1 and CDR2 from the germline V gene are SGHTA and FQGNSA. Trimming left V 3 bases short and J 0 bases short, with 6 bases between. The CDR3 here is CASSLRSSGNTIYF. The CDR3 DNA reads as TGTGCCAGCAGCTTGAGGTCCTCTGGAAACACCATATATTTT.

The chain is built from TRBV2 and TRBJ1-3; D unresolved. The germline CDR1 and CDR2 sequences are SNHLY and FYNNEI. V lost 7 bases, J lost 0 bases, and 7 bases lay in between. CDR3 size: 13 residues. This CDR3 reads CASNFLSGNTIYF. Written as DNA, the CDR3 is TGTGCCAGCAATTTTCTCTCTGGAAACACCATATATTTT.

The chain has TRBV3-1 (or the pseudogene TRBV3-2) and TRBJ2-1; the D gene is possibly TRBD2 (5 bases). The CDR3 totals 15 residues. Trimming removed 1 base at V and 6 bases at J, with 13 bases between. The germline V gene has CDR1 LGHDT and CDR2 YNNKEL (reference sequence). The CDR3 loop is CASSQVLGVGNEQFF. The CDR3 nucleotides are TGTGCCAGCAGCCAAGTTCTGGGAGTGGGCAATGAGCAGTTCTTC.

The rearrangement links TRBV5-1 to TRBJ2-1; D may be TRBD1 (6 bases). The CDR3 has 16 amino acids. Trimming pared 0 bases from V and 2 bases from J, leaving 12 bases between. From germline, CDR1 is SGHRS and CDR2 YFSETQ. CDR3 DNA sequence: TGCGCCAGCAGCTTGGGGGCAGGGGTAACCTACAATGAGCAGTTCTTC. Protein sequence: CASSLGAGVTYNEQFF.

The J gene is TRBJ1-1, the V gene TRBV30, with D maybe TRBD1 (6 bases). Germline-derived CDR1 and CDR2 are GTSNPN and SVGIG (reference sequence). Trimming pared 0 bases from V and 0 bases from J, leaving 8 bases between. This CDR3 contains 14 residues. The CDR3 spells CAWSVYRVNTEAFF. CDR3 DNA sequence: TGTGCCTGGAGTGTCTACAGGGTGAACACTGAAGCTTTCTTT.